The TCR beta chain under discussion was sequenced for a study of T cell repertoires in cytomegalovirus infection. Study background: The authors relied on CMV epitopes, both recently identified HLA-C-restricted and well-studied HLA-B-restricted. It was the public TCR beta signatures that indicated both CMV infection and matching HLA type.

The germline V gene has CDR1 SGHRS and CDR2 YFSETQ. The V segment lost 5 bases and the J segment 0 bases; nucleotides outside the gene matches: 8. The CDR3 is made up of 16 amino acids. A remark on this clonotype: The target antigen is unknown.

TCRdb recomputed calls from the reads with MiXCR, one row per CDR3 protein. The sample contains 150,000 to 200,000 distinct CDR3 sequences, about 20% of which appear only once. The sequencing used CD8+ T cells from cultured PBMCs, collected from culture after CMV antigen stimulation. This TCR was sampled from a human donor in good health (CMV status not recorded). Some clones in this sample may be carry-over from other donors' samples. The V call is TRBV5-1, the J call TRBJ2-3; 8 bases are shared with TRBD1. The CDR3 loop reads CASREGQAASTDTQYF. The CDR3 bases are TGCGCCAGCAGAGAGGGACAGGCCGCTAGCACAGATACGCAGTATTTT.